This T cell receptor beta chain is from a study of T cells after yellow fever vaccination. As for this clonotype: Its antigen is not known.

Study-wide findings and caveats: The CD4 compartment and the CD8 compartment contained a small share of clonotypes in common. Weaker overall, the secondary response nonetheless peaked faster (day 5 versus 15). Once the booster was given, most primary-vaccination clones reappeared, at approximately 97% for CD4 and around 90% for CD8.

This CDR3 has 14 residues. With 6 bases removed from V and 5 bases from J, the gap between germline ends came to 14 bases. 5'RACE template switching generated TCR cDNA, adding a universal primer site and UMIs. TCRdb reprocessed the 5' RACE reads with MiXCR, giving one entry per CDR3 protein. The sample has approximately 300,000 distinct CDR3 sequences, 8.7% seen once. The V gene is TRBV12-3 or TRBV12-4, the J gene TRBJ1-5, with unresolved D. This TCR was sampled from a man between 18 and 29 years old who received the YFV17D yellow fever vaccine. Here the sequenced sample was PBMCs, taken on the day of the first yellow fever vaccination. The CDR3 sequence is CASSPSYEDQPQHF. CDR3 nucleotides: TGTGCCAGCAGCCCATCTTACGAGGATCAGCCCCAGCATTTT.